The 31 T cell receptor beta chains below all came from one sample that was sequenced in a study of cytomegalovirus exposure and HLA in healthy donors. The PCR had 60 Vbeta and 13 Jbeta primers. Some clones are missing from TCRdb's copy, which holds only in-frame ones; the method was immunoSEQ multiplex PCR. The profile covers approximately 130,000 clones, with roughly four fifths appearing a single time and 5.5% to 7% taken by the ten largest. The sample was PBMCs. These receptors were obtained from a woman aged 40 to 50 in good health and CMV-seropositive.

CDR3 in DNA: TGTGCCAGCAGTGGGGACAGGGAGGGCACTGAAGCTTTCTTT. Protein sequence: CASSGDREGTEAFF. V usage is TRBV2 and J usage is TRBJ1-1; 9 bases are a match to TRBD1. The CDR3 consists of 14 residues. Germline CDR1 is SNHLY and CDR2 is FYNNEI. V shed 4 bases, J shed 4 bases, and the junction held 4 bases outside the gene matches.

The chain is built from TRBV5-4 and TRBJ2-1; perhaps TRBD1 as D (6 bases). Trimming stripped 0 bases from V and 10 bases from J, with 17 bases between. CDR3 length equals 15 residues. Germline V gene lookup returns CDR1 SGHNT and CDR2 YYREEE (reference sequence). In DNA form, the CDR3 reads TGTGCCAGCAGCTTGGAACAGGGACCGGGGCCCGAGCAGTTCTTC. This translates into CASSLEQGPGPEQFF.

The chain uses TRBV20-1 and TRBJ2-3; maybe TRBD2 (6 bases). V was trimmed by 6 bases and J by 6 bases, leaving 10 bases between them. This CDR3 is 11 amino acids long. In germline, CDR1 is DFQATT, CDR2 SNEGSKA (reference sequence). This chain's CDR3 is CSARDFDTQYF. CDR3 DNA sequence: TGCAGTGCAAGGGACTTTGATACGCAGTATTTT.

This chain connects TRBV7-3 to TRBJ2-1, with 15 bases matching TRBD2. The V gene's germline CDR1 is SGHTA and CDR2 FQGTGA. After removal of 5 bases from V and 3 bases from J, the junction contained 8 bases not matched to a gene. The CDR3 is 18 residues long. CDR3 DNA sequence: TGTGCCAGCAGCGCAGGACTAGCGGGGGGGCCGGGCTACAATGAGCAGTTCTTC. Protein product: CASSAGLAGGPGYNEQFF.

V and J are TRBV6-6 and TRBJ1-5; TRBD1 might be the D (6 bases). Germline CDR1 MNHNY, CDR2 SVGAGI (reference sequence). The CDR3 loop spans 13 amino acids. This CDR3 is CVTTGLGNQPQHF. DNA of the CDR3: TGTGTAACTACAGGGCTAGGCAATCAGCCCCAGCATTTT.

V and J are TRBV29-1 and TRBJ2-5; TRBD1 agrees at 7 bases. Germline loops: CDR1 SQVTM, CDR2 ANQGSEA. V gave up 5 bases and J gave up 4 bases; unmatched junction bases: 1. There are 11 residues in the CDR3. The CDR3 DNA reads TGCAGCGTTTACAGGGGAGAGACCCAGTACTTC. Translation: CSVYRGETQYF.

The rearrangement uses TRBV5-1 and TRBJ1-1, with a possible D match to TRBD1 (5 bases). The CDR3 is 14 residues long. Germline V lookup: CDR1 SGHRS, CDR2 YFSETQ. V was clipped by 4 bases and J by 1 base, with 11 bases between them. The CDR3: CASSRGTENTEAFF. The CDR3 DNA is TGCGCCAGCAGCCGGGGGACCGAGAACACTGAAGCTTTCTTT.

CDR3 region: CASSPDRQGVEAFF. The CDR3 DNA reads as TGTGCCAGCAGTCCCGACCGACAGGGCGTTGAAGCTTTCTTT. This sequence joins TRBV6-5 and TRBJ1-1, with TRBD1 matching 7 bases. V lost 5 bases and J lost 7; bases outside the gene matches: 10. The CDR3 covers 14 residues. The germline V gene has CDR1 MNHEY and CDR2 SVGAGI.

This chain joins TRBV20-1 and TRBJ2-7, with D tentatively TRBD2 (5 bases). Germline lookup yields CDR1 DFQATT and CDR2 SNEGSKA (reference sequence). The CDR3 loop spans 11 amino acids. The V end was cut by 6 bases, the J end by 7 bases, with 13 bases between. The CDR3 sequence: CSAPGGGEQYF. For the CDR3, the DNA is TGCAGTGCCCCCGGCGGCGGGGAGCAGTACTTC.

A note on this clone: Mismatch with germline at one junction end may stem from a read error. Other DNA sequences from this sample encode an identical CDR3 as well. The CDR3 protein is CASSSRDRIPNEKLFF. DNA for the CDR3: TGTGCCAGCAGTTCCAGGGACAGGATTCCTAATGAAAAATTGTTTTTT. The chain has TRBV27 and TRBJ1-4, with 8 bases fitting TRBD1. In germline, CDR1 is MNHEY, CDR2 SMNVEV (reference sequence). The CDR3 has 16 residues.

V usage is TRBV9 and J usage is TRBJ2-5; 11 bases are a match to TRBD2. V lost 5 bases to trimming and J lost 2 bases; unmatched junction nucleotides: 11. This CDR3 is built from 17 residues. Germline V gene sequence: CDR1 SGDLS, CDR2 YYNGEE. CDR3 sequence (DNA): TGTGCCAGCAGTCACCCCAAACTAGCGGGGGCTCAAGAGACCCAGTACTTC. Translating it yields CASSHPKLAGAQETQYF.

This clone was seen only once. V gene TRBV6-1 combines with J gene TRBJ2-1; D may be TRBD2 (5 bases). The CDR3 covers 14 residues. Germline CDR1 is MNHNS and CDR2 is SASEGT. Deletions cut 5 bases from V and 6 bases from J, with 14 bases between. CDR3 sequence reads: CASSSKTSINEQFF. The DNA of the CDR3 is TGTGCCAGCAGTTCCAAAACTAGTATCAATGAGCAGTTCTTC.

The chain couples TRBV5-4 to TRBJ1-4, with 9 bases lining up with TRBD1. The germline V gene encodes CDR1 SGHNT and CDR2 YYREEE (reference sequence). The CDR3 is made up of 16 amino acids. Trimming removed 4 bases from V and 3 bases from J; junction bases left unmatched: 7. For the CDR3, the DNA is TGTGCCAGCAGCATCCACAGGGGGCCGGCTAATGAAAAACTGTTTTTT. It encodes CASSIHRGPANEKLFF.

The CDR3, as DNA: TGTGCCAGCAGCGAGGGGGCTTTTGGCACAGATACGCAGTATTTT. As protein: CASSEGAFGTDTQYF. V and J are TRBV5-5 and TRBJ2-3, with TRBD1 identical over 7 bases. This CDR3 spans 15 amino acids. The germline gives CDR1 SGHKS, CDR2 YYEKEE (reference sequence). V shed 4 bases, J shed 1 base, and the junction held 6 bases outside the gene matches.

For this clone: Additional DNA sequences in this sample encode the identical CDR3. The V gene is TRBV7-3, the J gene TRBJ1-1, with D possibly being TRBD1 (6 bases). The germline V gene has CDR1 SGHTA and CDR2 FQGTGA. Trimming shortened V by 4 bases and J by 1 base, and 7 bases separated the two germline ends. The CDR3 has 13 amino acids. The CDR3 reads CASSSGQNTEAFF. The CDR3 nucleotides are TGTGCCAGCAGCTCGGGACAGAACACTGAAGCTTTCTTT.

This chain connects TRBV30 to TRBJ1-1, with D possibly matching TRBD1 (5 bases). The germline CDR1 and CDR2 sequences are GTSNPN and SVGIG (reference sequence). The CDR3 consists of 13 residues. V lost 2 bases and J 2 bases, leaving 9 bases between the germline ends. CDR3 loop: CAWSFTGNTEAFF. CDR3 coding DNA: TGTGCCTGGAGTTTTACAGGAAACACTGAAGCTTTCTTT. The variable domain in full, completed from reference TRBV30 and TRBJ1-1, reads SQTIHQWPATLVQPVGSPLSLECTVEGTSNPNLYWYRQAAGRGLQLLFYSVGIGQISSEVPQNLSASRPQDRQFILSSKKLLLSDSGFYLCAWSFTGNTEAFFGQGTRLTVV.

The DNA of the CDR3 is TGTGCCAGCAGCTACACGGGGATCATTTCTGGGGCCAACGTCCTGACTTTC. Residues: CASSYTGIISGANVLTF. This chain uses TRBV7-2 with TRBJ2-6, with TRBD2 as a possible D gene (5 bases). Between the trimmed V and J ends, which lost 4 bases and 1 base, there was a span of 14 bases. Germline CDR1 SGHTA, CDR2 FQGNSA. The CDR3 sequence is 17 residues long. Based on the CDR3 plus reference TRBV7-2 and TRBJ2-6, the full variable domain is GAGVSQSPSNKVTEKGKDVELRCDPISGHTALYWYRQSLGQGLEFLIYFQGNSAPDKSGLPSDRFSAERTGGSVSTLTIQRTQQEDSAVYLCASSYTGIISGANVLTFGAGSRLTVL.

The chain links TRBV28 to TRBJ2-7; 11 nucleotides line up with TRBD2. Germline loops: CDR1 MDHEN, CDR2 SYDVKM. The V gene end was trimmed by 2 bases and the J gene end by 3 bases; junction bases not matched to a gene: 6. This CDR3 comprises 16 residues. The CDR3 bases are TGTGCCAGCAGTTTACTAGGGACTAGCGGTAACTACGAGCAGTACTTC. This translates into CASSLLGTSGNYEQYF.

The rearrangement uses TRBV27 and TRBJ2-7; no clear D. V lost 2 bases, J lost 7 bases, and 9 bases lay in between. This CDR3 spans 12 amino acids. CDR1 MNHEY and CDR2 SMNVEV come from the germline V gene (reference sequence). This chain's CDR3 is CASSLGFGEQYF. CDR3 DNA: TGTGCCAGCAGTTTAGGGTTCGGGGAGCAGTACTTC.

The rearrangement links TRBV5-1 to TRBJ1-6, with unresolved D. The CDR3 length is 15 residues. Trimming took off 3 bases at V and 12 bases at J, with 19 bases between the two ends. Germline values: CDR1 SGHRS, CDR2 YFSETQ. For the CDR3, the DNA is TGCGCCAGCAGCTCCGAGGGAGGGTTTCGGGAACCCCTCCACTTT. Protein sequence: CASSSEGGFREPLHF. Full variable domain (rest looked up from reference TRBV5-1 and TRBJ1-6): KAGVTQTPRYLIKTRGQQVTLSCSPISGHRSVSWYQQTPGQGLQFLFEYFSETQRNKGNFPGRFSGRQFSNSRSEMNVSTLELGDSALYLCASSSEGGFREPLHFGNGTRLTVT.

The chain links TRBV9 to TRBJ2-2; TRBD2 might be the D (7 bases). V was cut by 1 base and J by 0 bases, with 19 bases left in between. Germline V gene data show CDR1 as SGDLS and CDR2 as YYNGEE. The length of the CDR3 is 19 residues. This chain's CDR3 is CASSVPSRGALPNTGELFF. CDR3 nucleotide sequence: TGTGCCAGCAGCGTACCATCTCGGGGGGCCTTACCGAACACCGGGGAGCTGTTTTTT.

To note about this clone: One end of the junction does not line up with germline, which may come from a read error. The CDR3 sequence: CASSLGTVETQYF. The CDR3 region has the DNA TGTGCTAGCAGCTTAGGGACTGTAGAGACCCAGTACTTC. The chain links TRBV7-7 to TRBJ2-5, with D perhaps TRBD2 (6 bases). The CDR3 length is 13 residues. CDR1 is SSHAT, CDR2 FNYEAQ, per germline (reference sequence).

CDR3 loop: CASRKDRGQWYF. Written as DNA, the CDR3 is TGTGCCAGCAGGAAAGACAGGGGTCAGTGGTATTTT. The gene calls are TRBV27 and TRBJ2-3; 8 bases are shared with TRBD1. The germline gives CDR1 MNHEY, CDR2 SMNVEV (reference sequence). The V segment lost 6 bases and the J segment 14 bases; nucleotides outside the gene matches: 10. CDR3 size: 12 residues.

This clone was picked up a small number of times. The rearrangement joins TRBV13 to TRBJ1-1, with 10 positions matching TRBD1. Germline CDR1 is PRHDT and CDR2 is FYEKMQ (reference sequence). Trimming removed 0 bases from V and 5 bases from J; junction bases left unmatched: 3. This CDR3 spans 15 amino acids. The CDR3 DNA reads as TGTGCCAGCAGCTTAGGCGACAGGGGGCGAACTGAAGCTTTCTTT. Translating gives CASSLGDRGRTEAFF.

The CDR3 nucleotides are TGTGCCAGCAGCTCCTGGGACAGGGGAATATTAGCGGGCAAAAACATTCAGTACTTC. Translation gives CASSSWDRGILAGKNIQYF. This chain links TRBV7-2 with TRBJ2-4; TRBD1 matches 10 bases. The CDR3 has 19 residues. V lost 4 bases to trimming and J lost 3 bases; unmatched junction nucleotides: 15. Per germline, CDR1 SGHTA and CDR2 FQGNSA.

The rearrangement joins TRBV13 to TRBJ2-5; D ambiguous. The germline V gene encodes CDR1 PRHDT and CDR2 FYEKMQ (reference sequence). This CDR3 is 14 amino acids long. Between the trimmed V and J ends, which lost 1 base and 1 base, there was a span of 7 bases. The CDR3 sequence: CASSLAYSQETQYF. For the CDR3, the DNA is TGTGCCAGCAGCTTAGCTTACAGCCAAGAGACCCAGTACTTC.

The chain carries TRBV7-2 and TRBJ2-7, with 8 bases lining up with TRBD1. J lost 0 bases, V lost 0 bases, and 4 bases had no gene match. This CDR3 is 16 amino acids long. In germline, CDR1 is SGHTA, CDR2 FQGNSA. CDR3 amino acids: CASSLAGQGLSYEQYF. The CDR3 DNA reads as TGTGCCAGCAGCTTAGCTGGACAGGGCCTCTCCTACGAGCAGTACTTC.

CDR3 bases: TGTGCCAGCAGCATATACACAGATACGCAGTATTTT. Amino acid sequence: CASSIYTDTQYF. The rearrangement uses TRBV9 and TRBJ2-3; D call uncertain. V dropped 4 bases and J dropped 2 bases, with 5 bases sitting between them. The V gene's germline CDR1 is SGDLS and CDR2 YYNGEE. CDR3 size: 12 residues.

The genes are TRBV29-1 and TRBJ2-1; the D is unclear. CDR3 length: 11 residues. V was cut by 6 bases and J by 0 bases, with 3 bases left in between. The germline V gene has CDR1 SQVTM and CDR2 ANQGSEA. This CDR3 is CSVLSYNEQFF. As DNA, the CDR3 is TGCAGCGTCCTCTCCTACAATGAGCAGTTCTTC.

This sequence joins TRBV6-8 and TRBJ1-5; D call uncertain. The length of the CDR3 is 11 residues. Trimming stripped 5 bases from V and 4 bases from J, with 3 bases between. Germline CDR1 and CDR2: MNHGY and SAAAGT. The CDR3 here is CASSHNQPQHF. For the CDR3, the DNA is TGTGCCAGCAGTCATAATCAGCCCCAGCATTTT.

Notes on this clone: An end of the junction does not agree with germline; a read error may underlie this. This chain links TRBV5-1 with TRBJ2-1, with D perhaps matching TRBD2 (7 bases). In germline, CDR1 is SGHRS, CDR2 YFSETQ. The CDR3 runs to 16 residues. DNA of the CDR3: TGCGCCAGCAGTTTGGGTGATTTTGGGGGGGCGAATGAGCAGTTCTTC. Its protein product is CASSLGDFGGANEQFF.